One and the same sample provided the 20 T cell receptor beta chains below, sequenced in a study of PD-1 blockade in classical Hodgkin lymphoma. Generated by immunoSEQ multiplex PCR, the TCRdb table keeps only in-frame clones and is missing some. The table includes tens of thousands of clones, around 93% detected once. All patients experienced relapse after autologous stem cell transplantation, and brentuximab vedotin exposure was variable. Sequenced material: peripheral blood mononuclear cells (PBMCs), taken at baseline. Receptor source: a human donor with classical Hodgkin lymphoma.

The chain combines TRBV6-1 with TRBJ1-1; D possibly corresponds to TRBD1 (5 bases). V was cut by 3 bases and J by 0 bases, with 8 bases left in between. Germline CDR1 and CDR2: MNHNS and SASEGT. The CDR3 consists of 14 residues. CDR3 coding DNA: TGTGCCAGCAGTGAGTCGGGGCTGAACACTGAAGCTTTCTTT. Its protein is CASSESGLNTEAFF.

In its sample, this clone was seen once. The chain employs TRBV28 and TRBJ2-7; 7 bases are a match to TRBD1. V shed 6 bases and J 4 bases; nucleotides not matched to a gene: 6. The CDR3 covers 13 residues. Germline V gene sequence: CDR1 MDHEN, CDR2 SYDVKM. The CDR3: CASSPGTVYEQYF. In DNA form, the CDR3 reads TGTGCCAGCAGCCCCGGGACAGTTTACGAGCAGTACTTC. Based on the CDR3 plus reference TRBV28 and TRBJ2-7, the full variable domain is DVKVTQSSRYLVKRTGEKVFLECVQDMDHENMFWYRQDPGLGLRLIYFSYDVKMKEKGDIPEGYSVSREKKERFSLILESASTNQTSMYLCASSPGTVYEQYFGPGTRLTVT.

This clone was seen a single time. The V gene is TRBV7-9, the J gene TRBJ2-1; 7 nucleotides align to TRBD1. With 5 bases clipped from V and 5 bases from J, the junction kept 9 bases outside the gene matches. Germline values: CDR1 SEHNR, CDR2 FQNEAQ (reference sequence). This CDR3 spans 15 amino acids. CDR3 nucleotides: TGTGCCAGCAGCCAGGGGGTCAGGGTCGACAATGAGCAGTTCTTC. It specifies CASSQGVRVDNEQFF.

The J gene is TRBJ2-1, the V gene TRBV27, with TRBD2 matching over 11 bases. This CDR3 is 15 amino acids long. J was trimmed by 5 bases and V by 3 bases; bases with no gene match: 3. The germline V gene has CDR1 MNHEY and CDR2 SMNVEV (reference sequence). The CDR3 nucleotides are TGTGCCAGCAGTTTGGGGACTAGCGGACACAATGAGCAGTTCTTC. This codes for CASSLGTSGHNEQFF.

The chain joins TRBV18 to TRBJ2-7; TRBD1 aligns across 9 bases. The ends lost 1 base at V and 2 bases at J; junction bases unmatched: 6. The CDR3 is 16 amino acids. The germline V gene encodes CDR1 KGHSH and CDR2 LQKENI. The CDR3 spells CASSPQTRDRAYEQYF. CDR3 coding DNA: TGTGCCAGCTCACCACAGACCCGGGACAGGGCCTACGAGCAGTACTTC.

The chain is built from TRBV28 and TRBJ2-7, with D possibly being TRBD1 (6 bases). This CDR3 contains 15 residues. The V and J ends lost 9 bases and 2 bases respectively, with 20 bases between them. Germline CDR1 is MDHEN and CDR2 is SYDVKM. CDR3 nucleotide sequence: TGTGCCAGTCATACTTCCGGGACAACCCCCTACGAGCAGTACTTC. It specifies CASHTSGTTPYEQYF.

CDR3 sequence: CASSLPAIARDTGELFF. For the CDR3, the DNA is TGCGCCAGCAGCCTCCCCGCGATAGCCCGCGACACCGGGGAGCTGTTTTTT. The gene calls are TRBV4-3 and TRBJ2-2; D is ambiguous. V gave up 4 bases and J gave up 3 bases, with 18 bases separating them. Germline values: CDR1 LGHNA, CDR2 YSLEER. This CDR3 has 17 amino acids.

The gene calls are TRBV5-6 and TRBJ2-3; D uncertain. V was clipped by 4 bases and J by 4 bases, with 19 bases between them. From germline, CDR1 is SGHDT and CDR2 YYEEEE. The CDR3 length is 16 residues. The CDR3 reads CASSGTLVRLSDTQYF. Written as DNA, the CDR3 is TGTGCCAGCAGCGGCACCCTAGTGCGGTTGTCAGATACGCAGTATTTT.

J is TRBJ2-2 and V is TRBV4-1; D perhaps matches TRBD2 (6 bases). The CDR3 has 15 residues. The ends were cut back, 3 bases at V and 5 bases at J, with 13 bases in the middle. CDR1 and CDR2 (germline): MGHRA, YSYEKL. The CDR3 coding sequence is TGCGCCAGCAGCCACGGTCTAGCGCCGACCGGGGAGCTGTTTTTT. It encodes CASSHGLAPTGELFF.

The CDR3 DNA sequence: TGTGCCAGCAGCTTGGTGCGTTTCCAGCGGACAGGCACAGATACGCAGTATTTT. Amino acids: CASSLVRFQRTGTDTQYF. The rearrangement uses TRBV5-6 and TRBJ2-3; perhaps TRBD1 as D (6 bases). V was cut by 0 bases and J by 1 base, with 18 bases left in between. Germline CDR1 reads SGHDT; CDR2 reads YYEEEE. This CDR3 is 18 amino acids long. The complete variable domain, with remaining parts taken from reference TRBV5-6 and TRBJ2-3, reads DAGVTQSPTHLIKTRGQQVTLRCSPKSGHDTVSWYQQALGQGPQFIFQYYEEEERQRGNFPDRFSGHQFPNYSSELNVNALLLGDSALYLCASSLVRFQRTGTDTQYFGPGTRLTVL.

In this sample, this clone turned up once. The chain employs TRBV2 and TRBJ2-7; D possibly uses TRBD1 or TRBD2 (5 bases each). The CDR3 length is 14 residues. Germline lookup yields CDR1 SNHLY and CDR2 FYNNEI. Between the trimmed V and J ends, which lost 5 bases and 1 base, there was a span of 12 bases. CDR3 in amino acids: CASSTRDRSYEQYF. As DNA, the CDR3 is TGTGCCAGCAGTACCCGGGACCGTTCCTACGAGCAGTACTTC.

The gene calls are TRBV2 and TRBJ1-1; 8 bases agree with TRBD1. There are 14 residues in the CDR3. Trimming cost V 7 bases and J 3 bases; bases outside gene matches: 7. Germline-derived CDR1 and CDR2 are SNHLY and FYNNEI. The CDR3 coding sequence is TGTGCCAGCACCGAGACAGGGGATCACACTGAAGCTTTCTTT. As protein: CASTETGDHTEAFF.

This chain joins TRBV30 and TRBJ2-7; the D gene is possibly TRBD2 (6 bases). The CDR3 extends over 14 amino acids. Trimming took 0 bases from V and 0 from J, leaving 9 bases between them. CDR1 and CDR2 (germline): GTSNPN, SVGIG (reference sequence). CDR3 bases: TGTGCCTGGAGTGTTGGGGGAGGCTCCTACGAGCAGTACTTC. Translation: CAWSVGGGSYEQYF.

As to this clone: At the DNA level, this CDR3 is encoded by other sequences in the same sample as well. The J gene is TRBJ2-5, the V gene TRBV7-2; no firm D call. The germline gives CDR1 SGHTA, CDR2 FQGNSA. There are 13 residues in the CDR3. The ends were cut back, 5 bases at V and 2 bases at J, with 9 bases in the middle. CDR3 sequence reads: CASSLQGQETQYF. The DNA of the CDR3 is TGTGCCAGCAGCCTACAAGGGCAAGAGACCCAGTACTTC.

This rearrangement joins TRBV5-6 to TRBJ2-1; the D is unclear. The CDR3 totals 12 residues. Germline V CDR1 and CDR2: SGHDT, YYEEEE. The germline V and J ends were trimmed by 6 bases and 6 bases, with 10 bases remaining between them. The CDR3 loop reads CASISHTNEQFF. The CDR3 region has the DNA TGTGCCAGCATCAGTCACACCAATGAGCAGTTCTTC.

The V and J genes are TRBV7-3 and TRBJ2-2; 7 bases agree with TRBD2. V lost 5 bases to trimming and J lost 5 bases; unmatched junction nucleotides: 2. The CDR3 sequence is 13 residues long. The germline gives CDR1 SGHTA, CDR2 FQGTGA. CDR3 coding DNA: TGTGCCAGCAGCGCACTAGCGACCGGGGAGCTGTTTTTT. This sequence encodes CASSALATGELFF.

The CDR3 DNA sequence: TGTGCCAGCAGCCGTAGGTTAGTGAACACTGAAGCTTTCTTT. Its protein product is CASSRRLVNTEAFF. This sequence joins TRBV7-9 and TRBJ1-1; unclear D gene. Trimming removed 5 bases from V and 0 bases from J, with 10 bases in between. Germline V lookup: CDR1 SEHNR, CDR2 FQNEAQ (reference sequence). CDR3 size: 14 residues.

This chain connects TRBV10-3 to TRBJ2-1; D not certain. This CDR3 contains 13 residues. V was clipped by 6 bases and J by 6 bases, with 12 bases between them. Germline V gene lookup returns CDR1 ENHRY and CDR2 SYGVKD. The CDR3: CAISPGRVNEQFF. The CDR3 DNA follows: TGTGCCATCAGCCCGGGTAGGGTCAATGAGCAGTTCTTC.

The CDR3 DNA is TGTGCCACCAGCACTCGACCGGGTCGAACTTTCACCGGGGAGCTGTTTTTT. The encoded protein is CATSTRPGRTFTGELFF. The chain couples TRBV15 to TRBJ2-2; D unclear. The CDR3 loop spans 17 amino acids. V lost 4 bases and J lost 4, with 19 bases in between. In germline, CDR1 is LNHNV, CDR2 YYDKDF (reference sequence).

The chain carries TRBV7-9 and TRBJ2-5, with 11 bases lining up with TRBD2. V lost 2 bases and J lost 2; bases outside the gene matches: 7. Germline CDR1 SEHNR, CDR2 FQNEAQ (reference sequence). The CDR3 is 17 residues long. CDR3 region: CASSLLLAGGPQETQYF. The CDR3 region has the DNA TGTGCCAGCAGCTTACTTCTAGCGGGAGGACCTCAAGAGACCCAGTACTTC.